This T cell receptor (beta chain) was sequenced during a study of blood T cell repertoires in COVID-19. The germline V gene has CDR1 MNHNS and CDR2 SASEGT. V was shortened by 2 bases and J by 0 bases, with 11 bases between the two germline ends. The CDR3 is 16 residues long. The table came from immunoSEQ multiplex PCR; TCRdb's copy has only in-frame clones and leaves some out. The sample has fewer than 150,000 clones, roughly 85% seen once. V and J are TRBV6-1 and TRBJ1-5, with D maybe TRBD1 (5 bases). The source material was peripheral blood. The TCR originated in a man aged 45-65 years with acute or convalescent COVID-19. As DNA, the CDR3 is TGTGCCAGCAGTGAAAGCGGGGGTTATAGCAATCAGCCCCAGCATTTT. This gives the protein CASSESGGYSNQPQHF.